This TCR beta chain was retrieved from a study of T cell changes during pregnancy in multiple sclerosis. The count of this clone is one. With 0 bases removed from V and 0 bases from J, the gap between germline ends came to 6 bases. CDR1 is SGDLS, CDR2 YYNGEE, per germline. The CDR3 is 14 amino acids. TCRdb's copy holds only in-frame clones and misses some; the assay was immunoSEQ multiplex PCR. The table shows some 85,000 clones, with approximately 94% occurring only once. The origin of this receptor is a female donor with multiple sclerosis, enrolled in a pregnancy study. The sample was peripheral blood, taken in the third trimester of pregnancy. The gene calls are TRBV9 and TRBJ1-2, with a possible D match to TRBD1 (5 bases). The CDR3 is CASSVAGTNYGYTF. CDR3 nucleotides: TGTGCCAGCAGCGTAGCAGGGACTAACTATGGCTACACCTTC.